This paragraph covers one TCR beta chain sequence. The target antigen is unknown. A second PCR, run for about 6 to 11 cycles, used a sample-barcoded 5' primer plus a J-beta primer mix. A tag from a template-switch adaptor with 12 random nucleotides marked each cDNA molecule. TCRdb re-analysed the 5' RACE reads in MiXCR, keeping a single row per CDR3 protein. The sample contains approximately 900,000 distinct CDR3 sequences, approximately 49% of which appear only once. These data originate in a study of blood T cells in healthy people across ages. Trimming pared 5 bases from V and 4 bases from J, leaving 14 bases between. The CDR3 contains 14 residues. The germline V gene encodes CDR1 SEHNR and CDR2 FQNEAQ (reference sequence). Study-wide findings and caveats: There was no known CMV status for donors, so expanded clonotype changes were possibly confounded. The percentage of naive T cells correlated strongly with TCR beta diversity. Long-lived donors had more naive CD4+ cells and higher diversity than aged donors.

J is TRBJ2-5 and V is TRBV7-9; TRBD1 is a possible D gene (5 bases). Sequencing input: blood. The sequence was collected from a man aged 30 to 45 in good health. This CDR3 is CASSVEQGAETQYF. The CDR3 DNA follows: TGTGCCAGCAGCGTAGAGCAGGGTGCAGAGACCCAGTACTTC.